This T cell receptor beta chain was retrieved from a study of control samples from healthy donors and cancer patients. With V trimmed by 2 bases and J by 5 bases, 11 bases remained unmatched. The CDR3 spans 16 residues. Germline CDR1 SGDLS, CDR2 YYNGEE. The protocol was immunoSEQ multiplex PCR, while the TCRdb copy is restricted to in-frame clones and leaves out a portion. The sample lists 120,000 to 150,000 clones; 85% to 95% were seen once. Material for sequencing was blood. The J gene is TRBJ1-1, the V gene TRBV9; 8 bases align to TRBD1. The receptor's source is a man in his forties or fifties in good health. For the CDR3, the DNA is TGTGCCAGCAGCGTGGACGACAGGGGAATTGGGACTGAAGCTTTCTTT. Protein product: CASSVDDRGIGTEAFF.